This TCR beta chain came from a study of blood T cell repertoires in COVID-19. Study context: The origin of the acute and convalescent COVID-19 samples was the United States, Italy and Spain.

Original data processing: Cell counts per sample came from amplifying reference gene primers. Method: immunoSEQ multiplex PCR; TCRdb's copy keeps in-frame clones and lacks some. D and trimming were read from the DNA, whereas the V and J calls and clone size are those reported in that table. The table lists 250,000 or so clones, around 86% of them singletons, with around 2% in the top ten. The CDR3 is 13 amino acids. V was cut by 5 bases and J by 1 base, with 7 bases left in between. Germline lookup yields CDR1 MNHEY and CDR2 SMNVEV (reference sequence). The sequencing sample was made of peripheral blood. This rearrangement joins TRBV27 to TRBJ2-3; D uncertain. The sequence was obtained from a man in his thirties or forties who had recovered from COVID-19. The CDR3 sequence is CASSVLGTDTQYF. The CDR3 bases are TGTGCCAGCAGTGTACTCGGCACAGATACGCAGTATTTT.